The 2 T cell receptor beta chains listed next were all sequenced from one sample in a study of patients and donors after allogeneic stem cell transplantation. Via MiXCR, TCRdb re-called the RT-PCR reads, giving one row per CDR3 protein. Among approximately 200,000 distinct CDR3 sequences listed, around 40% were seen once. The sequenced sample consisted of blood, either unsorted or a sorted T cell fraction (not recorded which). The receptor set was obtained from a human donor who was either an allogeneic HSCT recipient or a stem cell or donor lymphocyte infusion donor (not recorded which). It is not recorded whose cells these are; they may come from a transplant donor.

This clonotype was observed a handful of times. The chain links TRBV12-3 or TRBV12-4 to TRBJ1-1, with a possible D match to TRBD1 (5 bases). The CDR3 is 16 residues long. Deletions cut 3 bases from V and 4 bases from J, with 18 bases between. This chain's CDR3 is CASSFLTGGGSTEAFF. The CDR3 DNA is TGTGCCAGCAGTTTTCTAACGGGCGGGGGAAGCACTGAAGCTTTCTTT.

The gene calls are TRBV5-1 and TRBJ1-2; no clear D gene. The CDR3 is 12 residues long. Germline CDR1 is SGHRS and CDR2 is YFSETQ. V lost 7 bases and J 1 base, leaving 8 bases between the germline ends. CDR3 sequence (DNA): TGCGCCAGCCGTGAACTTAACTATGGCTACACCTTC. Amino acids: CASRELNYGYTF.